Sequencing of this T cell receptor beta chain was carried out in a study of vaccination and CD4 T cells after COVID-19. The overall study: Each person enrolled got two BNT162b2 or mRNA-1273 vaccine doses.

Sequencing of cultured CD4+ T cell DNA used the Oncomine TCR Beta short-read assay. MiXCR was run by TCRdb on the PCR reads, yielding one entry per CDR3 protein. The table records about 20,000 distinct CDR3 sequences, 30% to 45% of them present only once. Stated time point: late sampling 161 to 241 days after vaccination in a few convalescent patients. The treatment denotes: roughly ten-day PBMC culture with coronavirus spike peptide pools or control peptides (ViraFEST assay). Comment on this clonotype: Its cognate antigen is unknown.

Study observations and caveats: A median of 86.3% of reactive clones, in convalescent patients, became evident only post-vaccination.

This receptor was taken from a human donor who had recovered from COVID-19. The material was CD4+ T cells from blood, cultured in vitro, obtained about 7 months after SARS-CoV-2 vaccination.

CDR3 loop: CASSSRPSTGTAKNIQYF. DNA of the CDR3: TGTGCCAGCAGTTCCCGACCCTCGACAGGGACGGCCAAAAACATTCAGTACTTC. This chain links TRBV27 with TRBJ2-4; 7 bases agree with TRBD1. The ends lost 4 bases at V and 1 base at J; junction bases unmatched: 13. Per germline, CDR1 MNHEY and CDR2 SMNVEV (reference sequence). The CDR3 is made up of 18 amino acids.